This TCR beta chain derives from a study of early T cells in non-severe SARS-CoV-2 infection. About the research overall: Unsorted whole blood bulk RNA was sequenced, with unpaired chains.

Study-level findings and limits: Private and CD4 specificities were missed by VDJdb matching, which favored anti-spike CD8 responses.

This clonotype was counted at least ten times. Its antigen is undetermined. Unique molecular identifiers were attached to individual cDNA molecules. One entry per CDR3 protein, called by TCRdb with MiXCR from the 5' RACE reads. The top ten hold less than 3.5% of the sample, which has over 55,000 distinct CDR3 sequences, around 12% seen once. This CDR3 has 15 residues. V dropped 4 bases and J dropped 2; count of bases not matched to a gene: 0. Germline loops: CDR1 SGHAT, CDR2 FQNNGV. The receptor's source is an adult who was a healthcare worker with PCR-confirmed SARS-CoV-2 infection or an uninfected control (not recorded which). J is TRBJ2-1 and V is TRBV11-2, with 12 positions matching TRBD1. The sequencing used whole blood, collected at baseline. The CDR3: CASSWDRGPYNEQFF. The DNA of the CDR3 is TGTGCCAGCAGCTGGGACAGGGGGCCCTACAATGAGCAGTTCTTC.